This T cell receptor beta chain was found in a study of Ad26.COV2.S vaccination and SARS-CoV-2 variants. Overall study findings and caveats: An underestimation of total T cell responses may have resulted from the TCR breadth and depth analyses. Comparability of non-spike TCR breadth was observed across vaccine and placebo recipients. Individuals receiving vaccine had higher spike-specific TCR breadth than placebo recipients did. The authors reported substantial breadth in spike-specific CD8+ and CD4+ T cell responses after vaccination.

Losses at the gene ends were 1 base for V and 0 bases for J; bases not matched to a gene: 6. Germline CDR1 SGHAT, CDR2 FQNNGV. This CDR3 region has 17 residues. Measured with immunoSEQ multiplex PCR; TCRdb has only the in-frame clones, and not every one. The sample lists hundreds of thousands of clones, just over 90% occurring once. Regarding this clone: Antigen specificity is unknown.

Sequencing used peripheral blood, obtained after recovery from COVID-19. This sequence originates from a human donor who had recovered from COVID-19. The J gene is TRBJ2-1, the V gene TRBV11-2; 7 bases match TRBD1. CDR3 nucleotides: TGTGCCAGCAGCTTAGGCTATCGGGACAGCTCCTACAATGAGCAGTTCTTC. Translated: CASSLGYRDSSYNEQFF. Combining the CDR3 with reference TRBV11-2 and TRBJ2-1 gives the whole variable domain EAGVAQSPRYKIIEKRQSVAFWCNPISGHATLYWYQQILGQGPKLLIQFQNNGVVDDSQLPKDRFSAERLKGVDSTLKIQPAKLEDSAVYLCASSLGYRDSSYNEQFFGPGTRLTVL.